Described below is a single TCR beta chain sequence and its context. Per germline, CDR1 SEHNR and CDR2 FQNEAQ (reference sequence). The CDR3 runs 11 residues. This sample was included in a study of T cells expressing NK-cell markers. Overall study: All TCR beta repertoires analysed originated from sorted CD3+CD56+NKG2C+, CD3+CD56+NKG2C- and CD3+CD56-NKG2C+ T cells.

After re-calling the 5' RACE reads, TCRdb lists one entry per CDR3 protein, DNA absent. The listing records 500,000 to 700,000 distinct CDR3 sequences. The TCR comes from a man younger than 35 in good health. The specimen was blood T cells: a sorted CD56 or NKG2C T cell subset, CD4+ or CD8+ T cells, or bulk PBMC T cells (not recorded which). This rearrangement joins TRBV7-9 to TRBJ2-1. CDR3 residues: CASGNLDEQFF.